This T cell receptor beta chain was documented in a study of vaccination and CD4 T cells after COVID-19. There are a few counts of this clonotype. Its cognate antigen is unknown. Stated treatment: approximately 10-day PBMC culture with coronavirus spike peptide pools or control peptides (ViraFEST assay). Culture conditions combined 1.5 million to 2.5 million PBMCs per well with 10 IU/ml IL-2 and roughly 10 ug/ml peptide pools. CD4+ T cells that had been cultured provided DNA sequenced with the Oncomine TCR Beta short-read assay. TCRdb re-called the PCR reads with MiXCR, one entry per CDR3 protein. The sample consists of approximately 16,000 distinct CDR3 sequences, around two fifths of them appearing once. The CDR3 consists of 14 residues. V lost 4 bases and J lost 4, with 11 bases in between. CDR1 and CDR2 from the germline V gene are SEHNR and FQNEAQ (reference sequence).

The sequence was obtained from a human donor who had recovered from COVID-19. The chain employs TRBV7-9 and TRBJ1-3; D may be TRBD1 (5 bases). Material: CD4+ T cells from blood, cultured in vitro, obtained after SARS-CoV-2 vaccination. For the CDR3, the DNA is TGTGCCAGCAGCTGGGGGAGGGCAGGAAACACCATATATTTT. Translation: CASSWGRAGNTIYF.